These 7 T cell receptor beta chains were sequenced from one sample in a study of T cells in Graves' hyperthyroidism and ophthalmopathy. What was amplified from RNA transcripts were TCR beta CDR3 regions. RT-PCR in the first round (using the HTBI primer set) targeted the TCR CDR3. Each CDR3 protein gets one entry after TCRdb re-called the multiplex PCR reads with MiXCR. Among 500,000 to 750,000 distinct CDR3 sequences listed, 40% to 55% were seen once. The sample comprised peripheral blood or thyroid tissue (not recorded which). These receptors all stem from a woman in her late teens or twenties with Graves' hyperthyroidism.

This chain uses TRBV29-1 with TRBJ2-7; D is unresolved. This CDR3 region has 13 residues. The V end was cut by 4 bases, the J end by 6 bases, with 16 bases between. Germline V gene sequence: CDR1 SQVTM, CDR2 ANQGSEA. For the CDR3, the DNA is TGCAGCGTTGTAGGCAAGAATGGGGTCGAGCAGTACTTC. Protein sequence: CSVVGKNGVEQYF.

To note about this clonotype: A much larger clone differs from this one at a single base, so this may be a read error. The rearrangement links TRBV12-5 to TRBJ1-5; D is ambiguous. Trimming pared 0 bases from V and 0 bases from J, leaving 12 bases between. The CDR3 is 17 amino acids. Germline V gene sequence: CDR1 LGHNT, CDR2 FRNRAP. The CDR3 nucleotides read TGTGCTAGTGGTTTGGTAGGCGCTGGAAGTAGCAATCAGCCCCAGCATTTT. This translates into CASGLVGAGSSNQPQHF.

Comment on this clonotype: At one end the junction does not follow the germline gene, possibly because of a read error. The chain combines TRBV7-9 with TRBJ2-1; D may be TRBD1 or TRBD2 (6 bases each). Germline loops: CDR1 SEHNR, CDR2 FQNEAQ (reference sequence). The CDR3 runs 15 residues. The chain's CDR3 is CASSQGPGADNEQFF. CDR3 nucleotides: TGCGCCAGCAGCCAAGGTCCGGGGGCCGACAATGAGCAGTTCTTC.

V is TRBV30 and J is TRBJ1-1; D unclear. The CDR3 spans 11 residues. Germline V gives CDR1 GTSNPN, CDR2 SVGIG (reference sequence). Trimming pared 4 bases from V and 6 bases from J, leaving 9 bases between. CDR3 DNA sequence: TGTGCCTGGAATCGGTTCGCTGAAGCTTTCTTT. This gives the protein CAWNRFAEAFF.

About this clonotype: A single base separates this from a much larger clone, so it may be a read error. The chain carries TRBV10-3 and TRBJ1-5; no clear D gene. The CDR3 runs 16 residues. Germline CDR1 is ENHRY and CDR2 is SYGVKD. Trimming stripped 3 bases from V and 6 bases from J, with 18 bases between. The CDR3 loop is CAISEFGGSWTQPQHF. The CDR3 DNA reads TGTGCCATCAGTGAATTCGGTGGCAGTTGGACTCAGCCCCAGCATTTT.

For the CDR3, the DNA is TGCAGTGCGGGGGGACTAGCGGGGAAGGGGGGAGAGACCCAGTACTTC. Translation: CSAGGLAGKGGETQYF. The chain is built from TRBV20-1 and TRBJ2-5; 13 nucleotides line up with TRBD2. The CDR3 contains 16 residues. The germline gives CDR1 DFQATT, CDR2 SNEGSKA (reference sequence). After removal of 6 bases from V and 4 bases from J, the junction contained 11 bases not matched to a gene.

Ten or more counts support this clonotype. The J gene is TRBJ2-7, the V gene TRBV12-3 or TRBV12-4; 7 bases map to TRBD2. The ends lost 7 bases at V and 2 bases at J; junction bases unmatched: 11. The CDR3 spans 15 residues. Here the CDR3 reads CASTSDTSAAYEQYF. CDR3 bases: TGTGCCAGCACCTCGGACACTAGCGCTGCCTACGAGCAGTACTTC.